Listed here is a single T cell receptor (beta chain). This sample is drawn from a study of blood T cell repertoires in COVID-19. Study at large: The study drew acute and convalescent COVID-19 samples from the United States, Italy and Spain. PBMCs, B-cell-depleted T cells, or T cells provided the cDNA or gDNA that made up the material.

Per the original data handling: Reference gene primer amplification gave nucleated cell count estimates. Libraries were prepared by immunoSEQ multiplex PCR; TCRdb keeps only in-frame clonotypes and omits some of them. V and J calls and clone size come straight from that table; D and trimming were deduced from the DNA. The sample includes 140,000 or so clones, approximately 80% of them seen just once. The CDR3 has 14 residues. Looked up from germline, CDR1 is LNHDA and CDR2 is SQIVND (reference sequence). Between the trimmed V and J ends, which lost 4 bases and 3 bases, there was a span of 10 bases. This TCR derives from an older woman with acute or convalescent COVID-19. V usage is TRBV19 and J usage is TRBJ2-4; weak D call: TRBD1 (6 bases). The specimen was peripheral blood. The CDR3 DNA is TGTGCCAGTAGTAACCCAGGGGACAAAAACATTCAGTACTTC. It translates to CASSNPGDKNIQYF.